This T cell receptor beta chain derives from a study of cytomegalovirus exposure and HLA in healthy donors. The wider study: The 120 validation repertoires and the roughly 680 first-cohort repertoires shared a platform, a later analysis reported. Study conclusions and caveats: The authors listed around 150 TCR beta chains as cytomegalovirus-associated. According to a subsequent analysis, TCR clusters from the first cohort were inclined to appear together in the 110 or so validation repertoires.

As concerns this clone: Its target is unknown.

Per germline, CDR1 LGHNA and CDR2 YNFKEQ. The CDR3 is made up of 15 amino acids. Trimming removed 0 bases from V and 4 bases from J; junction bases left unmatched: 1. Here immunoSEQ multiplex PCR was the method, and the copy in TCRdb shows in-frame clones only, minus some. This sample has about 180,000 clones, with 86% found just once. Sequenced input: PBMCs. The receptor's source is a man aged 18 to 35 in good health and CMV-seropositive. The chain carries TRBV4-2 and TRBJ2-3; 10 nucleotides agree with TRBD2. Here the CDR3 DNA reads TGTGCCAGCAGCCAAGATCTAGCGGGGGCAGATACGCAGTATTTT. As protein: CASSQDLAGADTQYF.